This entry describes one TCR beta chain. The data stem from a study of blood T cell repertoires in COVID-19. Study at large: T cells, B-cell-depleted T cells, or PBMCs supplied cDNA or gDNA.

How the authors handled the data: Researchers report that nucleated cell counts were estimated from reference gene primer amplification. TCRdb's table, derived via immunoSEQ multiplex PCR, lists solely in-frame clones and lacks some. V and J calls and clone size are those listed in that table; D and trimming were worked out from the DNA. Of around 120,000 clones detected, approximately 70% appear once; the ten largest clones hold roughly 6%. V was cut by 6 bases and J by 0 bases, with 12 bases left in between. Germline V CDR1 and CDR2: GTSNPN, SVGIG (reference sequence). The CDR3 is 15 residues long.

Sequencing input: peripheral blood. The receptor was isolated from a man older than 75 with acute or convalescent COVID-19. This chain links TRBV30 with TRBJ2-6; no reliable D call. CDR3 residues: CACQRSFSGANVLTF. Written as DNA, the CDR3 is TGTGCCTGCCAGCGTTCCTTCTCTGGGGCCAACGTCCTGACTTTC.